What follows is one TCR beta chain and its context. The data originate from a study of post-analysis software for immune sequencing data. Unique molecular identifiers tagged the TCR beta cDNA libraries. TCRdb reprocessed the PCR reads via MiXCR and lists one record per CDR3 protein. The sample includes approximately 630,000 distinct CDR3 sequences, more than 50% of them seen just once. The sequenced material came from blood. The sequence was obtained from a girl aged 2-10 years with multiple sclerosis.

The DNA for the CDR3 is TGCAGCGTTGTAGGGGGTCGGGCAGAGACCCAGTACTTC. This gives the protein CSVVGGRAETQYF. This chain connects TRBV29-1 to TRBJ2-5; a possible D gene is TRBD1 (6 bases). V was clipped by 4 bases and J by 4 bases, with 13 bases between them. Germline-derived CDR1 and CDR2 are SQVTM and ANQGSEA. This CDR3 spans 13 amino acids.